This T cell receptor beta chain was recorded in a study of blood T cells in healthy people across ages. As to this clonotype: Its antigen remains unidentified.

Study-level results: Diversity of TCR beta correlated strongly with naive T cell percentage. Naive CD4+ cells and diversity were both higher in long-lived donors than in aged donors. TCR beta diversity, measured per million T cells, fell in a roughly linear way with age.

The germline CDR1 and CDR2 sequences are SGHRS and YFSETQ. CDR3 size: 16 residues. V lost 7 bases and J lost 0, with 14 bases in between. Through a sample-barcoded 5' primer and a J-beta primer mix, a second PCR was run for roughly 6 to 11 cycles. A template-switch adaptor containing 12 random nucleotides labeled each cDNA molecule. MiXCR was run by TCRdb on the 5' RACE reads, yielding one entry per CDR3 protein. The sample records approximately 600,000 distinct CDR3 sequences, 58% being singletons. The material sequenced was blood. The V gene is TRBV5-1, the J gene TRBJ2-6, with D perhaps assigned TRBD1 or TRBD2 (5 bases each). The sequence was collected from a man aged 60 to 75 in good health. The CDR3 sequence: CASRDPPTSGANVLTF. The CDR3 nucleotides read TGCGCCAGCCGGGACCCACCTACCTCTGGGGCCAACGTCCTGACTTTC.